The present entry profiles one T cell receptor beta chain with its context. Antigen: not known. Focal radiation plus CTLA-4 blockade with ipilimumab was administered to patients who had chemo-refractory metastatic non-small-cell lung cancer. The CDR3 loop spans 16 amino acids. Trimming removed 5 bases at V and 6 bases at J, with 23 bases between. From germline, CDR1 is SGHVS and CDR2 FQNEAQ. This sample stems from a study of radiotherapy plus CTLA-4 blockade in lung cancer. About the research overall: There were objective responses in 18% of patients, and roughly 32% had disease control. The study's findings and limits: There was expansion of tumor-derived TCR clones in blood after radiotherapy plus ipilimumab. Reports identified early blood T cell clone dynamics, with interferon-beta, as the best response predictor.

The protocol was immunoSEQ multiplex PCR, while the TCRdb copy is restricted to in-frame clones and leaves out a portion. The sample contains 80,000 to 100,000 clones, almost 90% of which appear only once. This chain joins TRBV7-8 and TRBJ2-7, with D perhaps TRBD1 or TRBD2 (5 bases each). The sequences come from peripheral blood, collected from a patient treated with radiotherapy plus ipilimumab. This receptor was taken from a human donor with non-small cell lung cancer that progressed on radiotherapy plus ipilimumab. For the CDR3, the DNA is TGTGCCAGCAGCGCGAGACCGGGACCCCCTTTCGGCGAGCAGTACTTC. Its protein product is CASSARPGPPFGEQYF.